This T cell receptor beta chain originates from a study of OX40 agonist ivuxolimab in advanced cancers. Turning to the study itself: Patients with prior anti-PD-1, anti-PD-L1 or anti-CTLA-4 therapy were eligible; 40% had some.

CDR1 and CDR2 from the germline V gene are SQVTM and ANQGSEA. Trimming cost V 3 bases and J 5 bases, with 20 bases left between them. The CDR3 has 15 amino acids. General study points: CD8+ T cells averaged more expanded clones than CD4+.

TCRdb's copy holds only in-frame clones and misses some; the assay was immunoSEQ multiplex PCR. The sample records under 25,000 clones, under 90% being singletons. Comments on this clone: The antigen is undetermined.

The chain carries TRBV29-1 and TRBJ2-7, with D perhaps matching TRBD1 (6 bases). Sample: CD4+ or CD8+ T cells sorted from blood, taken in a trial of the OX40 agonist ivuxolimab. This TCR was sampled from an adult with an advanced solid tumor such as melanoma, head and neck, liver or kidney cancer. The CDR3: CSVDHKRGTSNEQYF. The CDR3 bases are TGCAGCGTTGATCATAAAAGGGGGACATCCAACGAGCAGTACTTC.